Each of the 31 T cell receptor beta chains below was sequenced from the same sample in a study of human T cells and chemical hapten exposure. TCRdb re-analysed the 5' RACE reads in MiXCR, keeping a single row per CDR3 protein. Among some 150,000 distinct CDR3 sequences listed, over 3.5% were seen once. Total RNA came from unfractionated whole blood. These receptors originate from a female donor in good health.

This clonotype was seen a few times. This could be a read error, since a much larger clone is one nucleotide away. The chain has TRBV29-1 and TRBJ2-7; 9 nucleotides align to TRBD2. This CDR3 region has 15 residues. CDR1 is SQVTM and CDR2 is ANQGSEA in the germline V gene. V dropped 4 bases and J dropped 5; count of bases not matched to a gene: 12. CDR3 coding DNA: TGCAGCGTTGGAATTAGCGGGGGCTCAACCGACGAGCAGTACTTC. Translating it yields CSVGISGGSTDEQYF.

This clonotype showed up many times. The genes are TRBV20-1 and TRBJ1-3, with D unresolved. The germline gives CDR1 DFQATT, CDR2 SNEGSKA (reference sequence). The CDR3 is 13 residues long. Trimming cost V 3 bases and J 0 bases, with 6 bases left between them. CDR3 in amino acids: CSASGGSGNTIYF. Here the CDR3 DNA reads TGCAGTGCTAGCGGCGGCTCTGGAAACACCATATATTTT.

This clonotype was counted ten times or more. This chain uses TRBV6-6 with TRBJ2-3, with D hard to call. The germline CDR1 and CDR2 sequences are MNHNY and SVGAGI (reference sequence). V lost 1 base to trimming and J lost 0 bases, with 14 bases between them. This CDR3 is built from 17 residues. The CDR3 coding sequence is TGTGCCAGCAGTTACTGGCCGGCGGAACTGAGCACAGATACGCAGTATTTT. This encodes CASSYWPAELSTDTQYF.

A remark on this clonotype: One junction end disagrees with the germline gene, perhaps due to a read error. CDR3 in DNA: TGTGCCAGAAGTTTGTGGAACACTGAAGCTTTCTTT. Its translation: CARSLWNTEAFF. The chain recombines TRBV6-2 or TRBV6-3 with TRBJ1-1; no reliable D call. Germline V gene sequence: CDR1 MNHEY, CDR2 SVGEGT. The CDR3 has 12 residues.

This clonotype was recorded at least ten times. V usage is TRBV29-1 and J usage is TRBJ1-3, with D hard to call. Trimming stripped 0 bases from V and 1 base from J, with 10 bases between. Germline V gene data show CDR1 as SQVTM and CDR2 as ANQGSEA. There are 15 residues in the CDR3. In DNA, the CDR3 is TGCAGCGTTGAAGATGGATCTCCTTCTGGAAACACCATATATTTT. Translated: CSVEDGSPSGNTIYF. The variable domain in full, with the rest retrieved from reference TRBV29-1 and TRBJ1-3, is SAVISQKPSRDICQRGTSLTIQCQVDSQVTMMFWYRQQPGQSLTLIATANQGSEATYESGFVIDKFPISRPNLTFSTLTVSNMSPEDSSIYLCSVEDGSPSGNTIYFGEGSWLTVV.

The CDR3 loop reads CASSLGWSGENTEAFF. In DNA form, the CDR3 reads TGCGCCAGCAGCTTGGGGTGGTCGGGGGAGAACACTGAAGCTTTCTTT. The chain uses TRBV5-1 and TRBJ1-1; a possible D gene is TRBD1 (5 bases). CDR1 and CDR2 from the germline V gene are SGHRS and YFSETQ. Trimming removed 0 bases at V and 1 base at J, with 13 bases between. The CDR3 covers 16 residues.

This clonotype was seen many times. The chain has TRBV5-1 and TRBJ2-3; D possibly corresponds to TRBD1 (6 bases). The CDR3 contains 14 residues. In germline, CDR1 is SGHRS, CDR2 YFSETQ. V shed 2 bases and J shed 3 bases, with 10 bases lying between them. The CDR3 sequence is CASSLLQGTDTQYF. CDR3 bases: TGCGCCAGCAGCTTACTACAGGGAACAGATACGCAGTATTTT.

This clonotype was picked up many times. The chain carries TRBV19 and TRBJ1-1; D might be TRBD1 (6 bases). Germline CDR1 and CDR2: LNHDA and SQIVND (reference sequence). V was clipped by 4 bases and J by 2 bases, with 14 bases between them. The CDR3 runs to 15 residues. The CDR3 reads CASSSIGTLNTEAFF. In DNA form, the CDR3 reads TGTGCCAGTAGTAGCATCGGGACACTTAACACTGAAGCTTTCTTT.

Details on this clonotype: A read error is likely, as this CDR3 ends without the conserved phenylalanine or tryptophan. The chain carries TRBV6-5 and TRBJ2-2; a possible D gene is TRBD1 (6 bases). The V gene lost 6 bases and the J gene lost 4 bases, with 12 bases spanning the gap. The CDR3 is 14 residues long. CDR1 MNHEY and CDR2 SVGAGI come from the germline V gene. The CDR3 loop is CASRQPGVTGELFS. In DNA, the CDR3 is TGTGCCAGCAGACAGCCAGGGGTCACCGGGGAGCTGTTTTCT.

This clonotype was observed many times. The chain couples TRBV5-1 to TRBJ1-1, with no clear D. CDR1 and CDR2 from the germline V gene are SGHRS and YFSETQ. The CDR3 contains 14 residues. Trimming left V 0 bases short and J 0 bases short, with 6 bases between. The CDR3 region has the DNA TGCGCCAGCAGCTTGGTACCCTTGAACACTGAAGCTTTCTTT. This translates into CASSLVPLNTEAFF.

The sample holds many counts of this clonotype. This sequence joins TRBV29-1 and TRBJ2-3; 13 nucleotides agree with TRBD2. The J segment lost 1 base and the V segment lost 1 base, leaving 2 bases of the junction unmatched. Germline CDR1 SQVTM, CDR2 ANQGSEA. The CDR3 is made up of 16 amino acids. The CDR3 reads CSVEGTSGGRTDTQYF. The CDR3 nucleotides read TGCAGCGTTGAAGGGACTAGCGGGGGTCGCACAGATACGCAGTATTTT.

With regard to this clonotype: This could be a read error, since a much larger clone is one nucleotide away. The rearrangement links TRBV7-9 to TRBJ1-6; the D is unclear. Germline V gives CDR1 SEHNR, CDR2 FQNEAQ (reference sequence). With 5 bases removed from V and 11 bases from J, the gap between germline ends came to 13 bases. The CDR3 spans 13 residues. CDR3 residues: CASSADQGAPLHF. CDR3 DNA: TGTGCCAGCAGCGCTGATCAAGGTGCACCCCTCCACTTT.

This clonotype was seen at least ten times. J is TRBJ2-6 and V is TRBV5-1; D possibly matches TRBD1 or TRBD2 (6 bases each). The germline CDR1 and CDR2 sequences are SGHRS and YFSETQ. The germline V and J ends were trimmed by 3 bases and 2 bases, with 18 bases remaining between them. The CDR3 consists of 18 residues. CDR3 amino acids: CASSWGPGAQAGANVLTF. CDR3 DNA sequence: TGCGCCAGCAGCTGGGGTCCGGGGGCGCAGGCTGGGGCCAACGTCCTGACTTTC.

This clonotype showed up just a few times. The CDR3, as DNA: TGTGCCAGTAGTATACTCTCGGGGGTGAATCAGCCCCAGCATTTT. Protein: CASSILSGVNQPQHF. This sequence joins TRBV19 and TRBJ1-5, with D possibly matching TRBD1 (5 bases). This CDR3 contains 15 residues. The germline CDR1 and CDR2 sequences are LNHDA and SQIVND (reference sequence). The V gene lost 2 bases and the J gene lost 4 bases, with 12 bases spanning the gap.

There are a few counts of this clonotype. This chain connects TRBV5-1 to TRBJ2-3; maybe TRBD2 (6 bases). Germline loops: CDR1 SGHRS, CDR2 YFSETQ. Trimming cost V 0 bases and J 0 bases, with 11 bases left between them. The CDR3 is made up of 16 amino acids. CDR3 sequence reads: CASSLDGGGSTDTQYF. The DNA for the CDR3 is TGCGCCAGCAGCTTGGACGGGGGTGGGAGCACAGATACGCAGTATTTT.

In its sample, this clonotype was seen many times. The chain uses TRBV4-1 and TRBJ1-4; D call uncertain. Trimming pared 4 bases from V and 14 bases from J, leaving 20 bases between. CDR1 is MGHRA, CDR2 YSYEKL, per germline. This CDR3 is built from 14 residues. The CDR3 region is CASSLYEGGSRLFF. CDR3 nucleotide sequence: TGCGCCAGCAGCCTCTACGAGGGTGGCTCCCGGCTGTTTTTT.

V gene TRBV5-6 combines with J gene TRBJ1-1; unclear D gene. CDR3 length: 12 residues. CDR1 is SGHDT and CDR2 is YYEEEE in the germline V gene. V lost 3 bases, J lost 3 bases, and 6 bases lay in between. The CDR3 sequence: CASSSRYTEAFF. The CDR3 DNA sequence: TGTGCCAGCAGCTCGAGGTACACTGAAGCTTTCTTT.

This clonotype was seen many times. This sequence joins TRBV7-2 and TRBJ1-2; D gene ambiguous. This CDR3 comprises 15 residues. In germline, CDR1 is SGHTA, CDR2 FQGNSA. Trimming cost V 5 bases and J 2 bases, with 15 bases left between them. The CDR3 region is CASSPPPPTNYGYTF. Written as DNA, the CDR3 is TGTGCCAGCAGCCCCCCGCCCCCGACGAACTATGGCTACACCTTC.

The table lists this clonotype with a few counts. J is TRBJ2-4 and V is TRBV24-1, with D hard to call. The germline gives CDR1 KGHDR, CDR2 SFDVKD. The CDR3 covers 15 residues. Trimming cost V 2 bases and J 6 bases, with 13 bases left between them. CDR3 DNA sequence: TGTGCCACCAGTGATTCCTCGACTCGACCAAACATTCAGTACTTC. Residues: CATSDSSTRPNIQYF.

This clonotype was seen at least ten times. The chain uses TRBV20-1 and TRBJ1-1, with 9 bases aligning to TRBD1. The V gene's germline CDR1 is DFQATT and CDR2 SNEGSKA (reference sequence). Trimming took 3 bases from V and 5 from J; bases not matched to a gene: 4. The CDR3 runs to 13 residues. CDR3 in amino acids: CSARGQGRTEAFF. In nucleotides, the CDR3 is TGCAGTGCTAGGGGACAGGGCAGAACTGAAGCTTTCTTT.

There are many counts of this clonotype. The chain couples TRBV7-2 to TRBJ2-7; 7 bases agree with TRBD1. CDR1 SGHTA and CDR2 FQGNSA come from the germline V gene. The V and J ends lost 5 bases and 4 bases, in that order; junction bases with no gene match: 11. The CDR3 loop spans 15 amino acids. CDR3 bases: TGTGCCAGCAGCCCCATAACAGGGGTAAGGTACGAGCAGTACTTC. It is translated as CASSPITGVRYEQYF.

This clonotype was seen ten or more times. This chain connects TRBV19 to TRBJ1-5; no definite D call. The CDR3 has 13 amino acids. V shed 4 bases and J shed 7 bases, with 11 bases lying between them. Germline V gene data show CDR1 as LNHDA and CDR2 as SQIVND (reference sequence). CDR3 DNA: TGTGCCAGTAGTAGGGCGTCTGGGCAGCCCCAGCATTTT. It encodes CASSRASGQPQHF.

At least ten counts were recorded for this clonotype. DNA for the CDR3: TGTGCCAGCAGCCAATTTACAGGGATCTACGAGCAGTACTTC. Amino acids: CASSQFTGIYEQYF. The chain recombines TRBV3-1 with TRBJ2-7; perhaps TRBD1 as D (6 bases). In germline, CDR1 is LGHDT, CDR2 YNNKEL (reference sequence). Trimming cost V 2 bases and J 3 bases, with 11 bases left between them. This CDR3 is 14 amino acids long.

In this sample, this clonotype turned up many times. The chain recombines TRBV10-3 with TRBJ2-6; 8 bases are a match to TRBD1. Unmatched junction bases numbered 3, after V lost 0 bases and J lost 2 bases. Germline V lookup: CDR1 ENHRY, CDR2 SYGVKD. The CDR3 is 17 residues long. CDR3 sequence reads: CAISESMTGAGANVLTF. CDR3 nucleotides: TGTGCCATCAGTGAGTCGATGACAGGGGCTGGGGCCAACGTCCTGACTTTC.

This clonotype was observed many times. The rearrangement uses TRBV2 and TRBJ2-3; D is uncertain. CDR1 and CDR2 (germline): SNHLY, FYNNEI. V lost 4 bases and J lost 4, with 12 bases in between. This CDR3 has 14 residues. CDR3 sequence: CASSGWGRADTQYF. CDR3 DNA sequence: TGTGCCAGCAGTGGGTGGGGTCGGGCAGATACGCAGTATTTT.

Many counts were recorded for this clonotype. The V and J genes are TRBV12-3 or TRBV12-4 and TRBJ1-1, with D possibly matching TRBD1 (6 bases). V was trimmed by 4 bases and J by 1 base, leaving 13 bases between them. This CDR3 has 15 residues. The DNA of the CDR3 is TGTGCCAGCAGTTCATGGACAGAAACGAACACTGAAGCTTTCTTT. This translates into CASSSWTETNTEAFF.

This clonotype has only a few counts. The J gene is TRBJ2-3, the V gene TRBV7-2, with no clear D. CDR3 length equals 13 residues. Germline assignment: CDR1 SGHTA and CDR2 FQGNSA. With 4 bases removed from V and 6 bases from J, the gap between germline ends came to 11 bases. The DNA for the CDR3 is TGTGCCAGCAGCTCCGGACGGTGGGATACGCAGTATTTT. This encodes CASSSGRWDTQYF.

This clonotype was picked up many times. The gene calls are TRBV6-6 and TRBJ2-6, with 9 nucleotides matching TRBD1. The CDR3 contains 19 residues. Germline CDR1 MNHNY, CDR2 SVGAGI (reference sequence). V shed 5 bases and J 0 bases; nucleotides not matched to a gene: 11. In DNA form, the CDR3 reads TGTGCCAGCAGTCAGGGAATCGGGACAGGGCTCTCTGGGGCCAACGTCCTGACTTTC. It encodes CASSQGIGTGLSGANVLTF.

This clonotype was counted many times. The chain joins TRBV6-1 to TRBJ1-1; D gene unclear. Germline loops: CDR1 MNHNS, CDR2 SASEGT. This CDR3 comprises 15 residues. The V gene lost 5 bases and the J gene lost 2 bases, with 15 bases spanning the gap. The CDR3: CASSYSLDGNTEAFF. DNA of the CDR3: TGTGCCAGCAGTTATTCCCTCGACGGTAACACTGAAGCTTTCTTT.

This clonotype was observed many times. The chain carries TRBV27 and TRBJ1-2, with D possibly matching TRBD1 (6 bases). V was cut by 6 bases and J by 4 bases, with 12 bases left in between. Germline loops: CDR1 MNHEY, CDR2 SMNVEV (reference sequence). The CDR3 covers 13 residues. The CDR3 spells CASSPGQFYGYTF. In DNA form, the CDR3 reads TGTGCCAGCAGCCCCGGACAGTTCTATGGCTACACCTTC.

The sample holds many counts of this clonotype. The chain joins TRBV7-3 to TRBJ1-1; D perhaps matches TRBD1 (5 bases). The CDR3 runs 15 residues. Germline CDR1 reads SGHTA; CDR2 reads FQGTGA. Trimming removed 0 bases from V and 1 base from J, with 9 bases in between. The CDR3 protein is CASSLTGVSNTEAFF. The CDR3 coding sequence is TGTGCCAGCAGCTTAACAGGGGTTTCGAACACTGAAGCTTTCTTT. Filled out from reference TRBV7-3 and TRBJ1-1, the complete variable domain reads GAGVSQTPSNKVTEKGKYVELRCDPISGHTALYWYRQSLGQGPEFLIYFQGTGAADDSGLPNDRFFAVRPEGSVSTLKIQRTERGDSAVYLCASSLTGVSNTEAFFGQGTRLTVV.